These 6 T cell receptor beta chains share one sample of origin, sequenced in a study of OX40 agonist ivuxolimab in advanced cancers. TCRdb keeps only in-frame clones here, not all; method: immunoSEQ multiplex PCR. The top ten clones hold about 1.9% of a sample with approximately 82,000 clones, approximately 90% of them seen once. This material consisted of CD4+ or CD8+ T cells sorted from blood, taken in a trial of the OX40 agonist ivuxolimab. The receptors derive from an adult with an advanced solid tumor such as melanoma, head and neck, liver or kidney cancer.

The V gene is TRBV2, the J gene TRBJ1-6; 10 bases are shared with TRBD1. V lost 5 bases to trimming and J lost 7 bases; unmatched junction nucleotides: 5. The CDR3 runs 15 residues. Germline CDR1 is SNHLY and CDR2 is FYNNEI. CDR3 coding DNA: TGTGCCAGCAGTCCTGGGACAGGGGACAATTCACCCCTCCACTTT. Protein product: CASSPGTGDNSPLHF.

This chain links TRBV5-1 with TRBJ2-7; the D call may be TRBD1 or TRBD2 (5 bases each). Germline CDR1 SGHRS, CDR2 YFSETQ. Trimming took 0 bases from V and 2 from J, leaving 15 bases between them. This CDR3 spans 16 amino acids. CDR3 in amino acids: CASSLESGKGTYEQYF. The CDR3 DNA is TGCGCCAGCAGCTTGGAGTCGGGGAAGGGGACCTACGAGCAGTACTTC.

This clone was picked up a small number of times. This chain links TRBV6-1 with TRBJ2-1; D is unresolved. Trimming removed 8 bases from V and 6 bases from J, with 11 bases in between. Germline CDR1 and CDR2: MNHNS and SASEGT. The CDR3 contains 12 residues. CDR3 sequence reads: CASGWARNEQFF. CDR3 nucleotides: TGTGCCAGCGGTTGGGCCCGCAATGAGCAGTTCTTC.

J is TRBJ2-1 and V is TRBV10-3, with TRBD2 matching over 7 bases. The trim removed 2 bases at V and 7 bases at J, leaving 8 bases unmatched. The V gene's germline CDR1 is ENHRY and CDR2 SYGVKD. The CDR3 is made up of 15 amino acids. CDR3 protein: CAISEGAGVANEQFF. In DNA, the CDR3 is TGTGCCATCAGTGAGGGGGCGGGAGTAGCAAATGAGCAGTTCTTC.

The rearrangement links TRBV7-9 to TRBJ2-1; unclear D gene. V was pared by 3 bases and J by 0 bases, with 18 bases between. The CDR3 length is 18 residues. Germline lookup yields CDR1 SEHNR and CDR2 FQNEAQ (reference sequence). CDR3 sequence (DNA): TGTGCCAGCAGCTTTTCCGCCTTACACCTTAGCTCCTACAATGAGCAGTTCTTC. Translating it yields CASSFSALHLSSYNEQFF. The full variable domain, with the rest looked up from reference TRBV7-9 and TRBJ2-1, is DTGVSQNPRHKITKRGQNVTFRCDPISEHNRLYWYRQTLGQGPEFLTYFQNEAQLEKSRLLSDRFSAERPKGSFSTLEIQRTEQGDSAMYLCASSFSALHLSSYNEQFFGPGTRLTVL.

The chain links TRBV19 to TRBJ2-3, with 9 positions matching TRBD2. V gave up 10 bases and J gave up 1 base; unmatched junction bases: 3. Germline CDR1 is LNHDA and CDR2 is SQIVND (reference sequence). CDR3 length: 13 amino acids. CDR3 in amino acids: CATGLAGTDTQYF. The CDR3 nucleotides are TGTGCCACGGGACTAGCAGGCACAGATACGCAGTATTTT.